This TCR beta chain was recorded in a study of blood T cell repertoires in COVID-19. Across the whole study: COVID-19 samples collected from the United States, Italy and Spain covered acute and convalescent phases. Sample material is recorded as cDNA or gDNA derived from T cells, B-cell-depleted T cells, or PBMCs.

Per the study methods: Reference gene primers were amplified, and this amplification served to estimate nucleated cell counts. Measured with immunoSEQ multiplex PCR; TCRdb has only the in-frame clones, and not every one. The DNA was the basis for D and trimming; V, J and clone size are from that table. The sample consists of 95,000 to 150,000 clones, about 82% of them appearing once. V dropped 3 bases and J dropped 0 bases, with 12 bases sitting between them. The CDR3 spans 17 residues. CDR1 and CDR2 (germline): LNHDA, SQIVND (reference sequence). The source of this sequence is a human donor in a cohort sampled during active COVID-19. The chain links TRBV19 to TRBJ1-6, with D possibly being TRBD1 (5 bases). Sequenced: peripheral blood. CDR3: CASSMGLTSSYNSPLHF. In DNA, the CDR3 is TGTGCCAGTAGTATGGGACTGACGAGCTCCTATAATTCACCCCTCCACTTT.